The clone carrying this T cell receptor (beta chain) was counted a single time. These data are taken from a study of CD8 T cells in Susac syndrome. An amount of RNA that ranged from 0.5 to 1 ug was reverse transcribed with random hexamers. TCRdb itself ran the immunoSEQ multiplex PCR reads through MiXCR, one entry per CDR3 protein. The top ten hold more than 0.12% of the sample, which has 150,000 to 200,000 distinct CDR3 sequences, 90% to 95% seen once. This CDR3 comprises 14 residues. Trimming took 6 bases from V and 5 from J, leaving 17 bases between them. The chain employs TRBV12-3 or TRBV12-4 and TRBJ2-7, with TRBD2 as a possible D gene (6 bases). The sequence was collected from a human donor in good health. Source material: CD4+ T cells from PBMCs. This chain's CDR3 is CASSVALAIHEQYF. The CDR3 nucleotides are TGTGCCAGCAGCGTCGCTCTAGCGATTCACGAGCAGTACTTC.